The 31 T cell receptor beta chains reported below all come from one sample, sequenced in a study of blood T cell repertoires in COVID-19 (dated by TCRdb to 2019 to 2021). The receptor library was made with the immunoSEQ multiplex PCR assay. Sourced from immuneACCESS, this table was stored by TCRdb with only in-frame sequences that have V and J called. A share of the clones is absent; for the studies checked, an unresolved V gene accounts for under half, and the remainder has no known explanation. This sample gives over 250,000 clones in total; roughly 80% of them show up just once. Together, the top ten hold roughly a tenth of the sample. The sequenced sample consisted of peripheral blood. The source is a woman aged 50 to 60 who had recovered from COVID-19.

The chain employs TRBV19 and TRBJ2-2, with D perhaps TRBD1 (6 bases). V was shortened by 3 bases and J by 6 bases, with 14 bases between the two germline ends. The CDR3 length is 15 residues. Per the germline V gene, CDR1 is LNHDA and CDR2 is SQIVND (reference sequence). CDR3 DNA sequence: TGTGCCAGTAGTATTCTGGGGGCAGGGGCCGGGGAGCTGTTTTTT. Its protein product is CASSILGAGAGELFF.

The chain joins TRBV7-2 to TRBJ1-5; weak D call: TRBD1 (5 bases). Germline CDR1 and CDR2: SGHTA and FQGNSA. The CDR3 totals 15 residues. Trimming removed 2 bases at V and 3 bases at J, with 11 bases between. The CDR3 DNA reads as TGTGCCAGCAGCTTAAGTCAAGGGGACAATCAGCCCCAGCATTTT. Its protein is CASSLSQGDNQPQHF.

The chain links TRBV28 to TRBJ1-5, with TRBD1 identical over 10 bases. The ends lost 5 bases at V and 0 bases at J; junction bases unmatched: 10. The CDR3 has 18 amino acids. Germline V gene sequence: CDR1 MDHEN, CDR2 SYDVKM. This CDR3 is CASSPRTGGAYSNQPQHF. The CDR3 nucleotides are TGTGCCAGCAGTCCCCGGACAGGGGGTGCGTATAGCAATCAGCCCCAGCATTTT.

The chain carries TRBV3-1 (or the pseudogene TRBV3-2) and TRBJ2-7, with 7 bases lining up with TRBD1. The CDR3 has 15 residues. Germline V CDR1 and CDR2: LGHDT, YNNKEL (reference sequence). V shed 0 bases, J shed 2 bases, and the junction held 4 bases outside the gene matches. The CDR3 DNA reads as TGTGCCAGCAGCCAAGATTGGGGACAGACCTACGAGCAGTACTTC. Protein sequence: CASSQDWGQTYEQYF.

V gene TRBV15 combines with J gene TRBJ2-1; TRBD2 matches at 7 bases. The CDR3 is made up of 15 amino acids. V dropped 1 base and J dropped 3; count of bases not matched to a gene: 3. From germline, CDR1 is LNHNV and CDR2 YYDKDF (reference sequence). DNA of the CDR3: TGTGCCACCAGCAGAGTGGGGGGGGGCTACAATGAGCAGTTCTTC. It codes for CATSRVGGGYNEQFF.

The rearrangement links TRBV5-1 to TRBJ2-5; 7 bases map to TRBD2. The CDR3 spans 14 residues. Germline assignment: CDR1 SGHRS and CDR2 YFSETQ. Losses at the gene ends were 4 bases for V and 5 bases for J; bases not matched to a gene: 8. CDR3 sequence (DNA): TGCGCCAGCAGCGCCGACACTAGCGTCGAGACCCAGTACTTC. This sequence encodes CASSADTSVETQYF.

The rearrangement links TRBV15 to TRBJ2-7; the D gene is possibly TRBD2 (6 bases). The CDR3 is made up of 14 amino acids. V gave up 5 bases and J gave up 6 bases, with 17 bases separating them. Germline V gene sequence: CDR1 LNHNV, CDR2 YYDKDF (reference sequence). The CDR3 sequence: CATSSDRLGTEQYF. The DNA for the CDR3 is TGTGCCACCAGCTCCGATCGACTAGGAACCGAGCAGTACTTC.

Comment on this clone: A read error is possible here, since a much larger clone lies one base away. This chain joins TRBV7-6 and TRBJ1-1; tentatively, D is TRBD1 (5 bases). Germline V CDR1 and CDR2: SGHVS, FNYEAQ. The V gene lost 5 bases and the J gene lost 1 base, with 8 bases spanning the gap. This CDR3 is built from 13 residues. CDR3 protein: CASSPGQNTEAFF. In DNA, the CDR3 is TGTGCCAGCAGCCCCGGACAGAACACTGAAGCTTTCTTT.

This chain's CDR3 is CARGKRTGSKTQYF. The CDR3 DNA reads as TGTGCCAGAGGGAAGCGGACAGGTTCGAAGACCCAGTACTTC. This sequence joins TRBV2 and TRBJ2-5; TRBD1 matches at 7 bases. Germline V gene sequence: CDR1 SNHLY, CDR2 FYNNEI. The ends lost 9 bases at V and 6 bases at J; junction bases unmatched: 13. The CDR3 sequence is 14 residues long. Full variable domain (rest looked up from reference TRBV2 and TRBJ2-5): EPEVTQTPSHQVTQMGQEVILRCVPISNHLYFYWYRQILGQKVEFLVSFYNNEISEKSEIFDDQFSVERPDGSNFTLKIRSTKLEDSAMYFCARGKRTGSKTQYFGPGTRLLVL.

This clone was seen only once. The genes are TRBV4-3 and TRBJ2-1, with 8 bases lining up with TRBD2. Germline-derived CDR1 and CDR2 are LGHNA and YSLEER. This CDR3 has 19 amino acids. V was clipped by 3 bases and J by 5 bases; unmatched bases: 18. Here the CDR3 DNA reads TGCGCCAGCAGCCATCTTCTCTCCGGGCTAGCGGGTTCTAACAATGAGCAGTTCTTC. This encodes CASSHLLSGLAGSNNEQFF.

The J gene is TRBJ2-5, the V gene TRBV5-6, with D tentatively TRBD1 (6 bases). V lost 4 bases and J lost 3, with 22 bases in between. CDR3 length: 17 amino acids. Germline V gives CDR1 SGHDT, CDR2 YYEEEE. CDR3 DNA sequence: TGTGCCAGCAGCAGCTCTTCCAGGGGAGACCGTGAAGAGACCCAGTACTTC. Translation: CASSSSSRGDREETQYF.

This chain connects TRBV4-1 to TRBJ1-6, with a possible D match to TRBD1 (5 bases). The CDR3 is 15 residues long. Trimming left V 4 bases short and J 0 bases short, with 7 bases between. In germline, CDR1 is MGHRA, CDR2 YSYEKL. The CDR3 sequence is CASSRDSSYNSPLHF. The CDR3 DNA sequence: TGCGCCAGCAGCCGAGACAGCTCCTATAATTCACCCCTCCACTTT.

The chain recombines TRBV19 with TRBJ2-7; 7 bases are shared with TRBD1. Germline V lookup: CDR1 LNHDA, CDR2 SQIVND (reference sequence). With V trimmed by 1 base and J by 3 bases, 15 bases remained unmatched. This CDR3 spans 18 amino acids. CDR3 DNA: TGTGCCAGTAGTATAGGGATTAGGACAAAGGGACAGCACTACGAGCAGTACTTC. Amino acids: CASSIGIRTKGQHYEQYF.

The chain is built from TRBV30 and TRBJ2-1; TRBD1 might be the D (5 bases). The CDR3 extends over 12 amino acids. V was shortened by 2 bases and J by 7 bases, with 9 bases between the two germline ends. CDR1 is GTSNPN, CDR2 SVGIG, per germline (reference sequence). The CDR3 reads CAWSQGTNEQFF. CDR3 DNA sequence: TGTGCCTGGAGTCAGGGTACAAATGAGCAGTTCTTC.

The chain uses TRBV28 and TRBJ2-3, with 11 bases matching TRBD2. V lost 6 bases to trimming and J lost 1 base; unmatched junction nucleotides: 12. Germline V gene sequence: CDR1 MDHEN, CDR2 SYDVKM. The CDR3 is made up of 18 amino acids. The CDR3 spells CASSRHSLAGAGTDTQYF. CDR3 DNA sequence: TGTGCCAGCAGCAGACACTCACTAGCGGGAGCAGGCACAGATACGCAGTATTTT.

This chain uses TRBV29-1 with TRBJ2-4; D is perhaps TRBD1 (7 bases). The V gene's germline CDR1 is SQVTM and CDR2 ANQGSEA. Trimming cost V 7 bases and J 6 bases, with 16 bases left between them. This CDR3 has 13 amino acids. CDR3 nucleotide sequence: TGCAGCGCCGAGGAGGGGGCGGGAAACATTCAGTACTTC. It is translated as CSAEEGAGNIQYF.

The chain employs TRBV27 and TRBJ2-7; D perhaps matches TRBD1 (6 bases). The germline CDR1 and CDR2 sequences are MNHEY and SMNVEV (reference sequence). Trimming took 2 bases from V and 0 from J, leaving 8 bases between them. This CDR3 region has 14 residues. The CDR3 bases are TGTGCCAGCAGTTTACGGGACAACTCCTACGAGCAGTACTTC. Residues: CASSLRDNSYEQYF.

The chain carries TRBV28 and TRBJ2-1; maybe TRBD1 (6 bases). Germline lookup yields CDR1 MDHEN and CDR2 SYDVKM. The length of the CDR3 is 14 residues. V was shortened by 9 bases and J by 3 bases, with 15 bases between the two germline ends. CDR3 DNA: TGTGCCAGGCCTCCGGACAGACTCTACAATGAGCAGTTCTTC. It encodes CARPPDRLYNEQFF.

The gene calls are TRBV4-3 and TRBJ2-7, with D uncertain. V lost 3 bases to trimming and J lost 3 bases, with 12 bases between them. CDR1 is LGHNA, CDR2 YSLEER, per germline. The CDR3 has 14 residues. The CDR3 DNA is TGCGCCAGCAGCCAGACCGTCGGCGGCTACGAGCAGTACTTC. Its translation: CASSQTVGGYEQYF.

V gene TRBV19 combines with J gene TRBJ1-1; TRBD1 is a possible D gene (5 bases). Trimming took 7 bases from V and 1 from J, leaving 16 bases between them. Looked up from germline, CDR1 is LNHDA and CDR2 is SQIVND (reference sequence). The CDR3 is 15 residues long. The CDR3 nucleotides are TGTGCCAGTACCAGGGATGGCACCGCGAACACTGAAGCTTTCTTT. Translation: CASTRDGTANTEAFF.

The chain employs TRBV2 and TRBJ2-3, with TRBD1 identical over 8 bases. V was pared by 6 bases and J by 6 bases, with 5 bases of the junction left unmatched. CDR1 is SNHLY, CDR2 FYNNEI, per germline. The CDR3 is 13 residues long. The CDR3 DNA is TGTGCCAGCAGGGGGGACAGGTGGGATACGCAGTATTTT. It specifies CASRGDRWDTQYF.

This clone was detected a few times. The chain couples TRBV2 to TRBJ1-4; D is perhaps TRBD1 (5 bases). The CDR3 spans 14 residues. Between the trimmed V and J ends, which lost 4 bases and 6 bases, there was a span of 12 bases. Germline V gene data show CDR1 as SNHLY and CDR2 as FYNNEI. Here the CDR3 reads CASSARGGYEKLFF. The CDR3 bases are TGTGCCAGCAGTGCGCGGGGGGGATATGAAAAACTGTTTTTT.

The J gene is TRBJ2-3, the V gene TRBV7-2; 8 bases fit TRBD2. V shed 1 base, J shed 9 bases, and the junction held 9 bases outside the gene matches. CDR1 is SGHTA, CDR2 FQGNSA, per germline. The CDR3 runs 15 residues. The DNA of the CDR3 is TGTGCCAGCAGCTTAGACAGAGGTGCGGGGGGAACGCAGTATTTT. Its protein is CASSLDRGAGGTQYF.

This chain links TRBV9 with TRBJ1-1; D unresolved. V shed 3 bases and J shed 0 bases, with 15 bases lying between them. The CDR3 loop spans 16 amino acids. Germline CDR1 is SGDLS and CDR2 is YYNGEE. The CDR3 loop is CASSAGIGSMNTEAFF. CDR3 bases: TGTGCCAGCAGCGCCGGGATTGGGAGCATGAACACTGAAGCTTTCTTT.

The CDR3 DNA follows: TGTGCCAGCAGCCAAGATAGGGGCGGCAACACTGAAGCTTTCTTT. Its translation: CASSQDRGGNTEAFF. V and J are TRBV14 and TRBJ1-1; D is possibly TRBD1 (5 bases). CDR3 size: 15 residues. Germline V gene lookup returns CDR1 SGHDN and CDR2 FVKESK. Between the trimmed V and J ends, which lost 0 bases and 2 bases, there was a span of 10 bases.

V is TRBV7-7 and J is TRBJ2-7; perhaps TRBD2 as D (6 bases). This CDR3 has 13 amino acids. V was clipped by 5 bases and J by 6 bases, with 14 bases between them. The V gene's germline CDR1 is SSHAT and CDR2 FNYEAQ (reference sequence). The DNA for the CDR3 is TGTGCCAGCAGCCATACGGCCGGGAGCGAGCAGTACTTC. This gives the protein CASSHTAGSEQYF.

The gene calls are TRBV7-9 and TRBJ1-2, with 8 bases identical to TRBD1. This CDR3 has 16 amino acids. The junction had 14 bases not matched to a gene; V was cut back by 6 bases and J by 5 bases. Germline V gene lookup returns CDR1 SEHNR and CDR2 FQNEAQ (reference sequence). The DNA of the CDR3 is TGTGCCAGCAGTAACAGTCCAGGACAGGGACCTTATGGCTACACCTTC. Amino acids: CASSNSPGQGPYGYTF.

This chain connects TRBV29-1 to TRBJ1-3, with D hard to call. The germline gives CDR1 SQVTM, CDR2 ANQGSEA. The ends were cut back, 7 bases at V and 0 bases at J, with 10 bases in the middle. The CDR3 consists of 13 residues. The CDR3 loop reads CSAQRGSGNTIYF. CDR3 DNA: TGCAGCGCTCAAAGAGGCTCTGGAAACACCATATATTTT.

This chain uses TRBV19 with TRBJ2-7; D unclear. The V and J ends lost 10 bases and 0 bases respectively, with 13 bases between them. The CDR3 is 13 amino acids. From germline, CDR1 is LNHDA and CDR2 SQIVND (reference sequence). The CDR3 DNA reads as TGTGCCACTCGAGAACAGAACTCCTACGAGCAGTACTTC. This sequence encodes CATREQNSYEQYF.

The chain couples TRBV6-4 to TRBJ2-1; no reliable D call. V lost 0 bases, J lost 0 bases, and 9 bases lay in between. CDR1 MRHNA and CDR2 SNTAGT come from the germline V gene. The CDR3 length is 16 residues. This chain's CDR3 is CASSDSSSSSYNEQFF. The CDR3 DNA sequence: TGTGCCAGCAGTGACTCGTCGAGTAGCTCCTACAATGAGCAGTTCTTC.

The chain recombines TRBV28 with TRBJ2-7, with 7 bases identical to TRBD1. The CDR3 contains 16 residues. Losses at the gene ends were 2 bases for V and 3 bases for J; bases not matched to a gene: 10. Germline V lookup: CDR1 MDHEN, CDR2 SYDVKM. The CDR3 spells CASSLTTTGYFYEQYF. For the CDR3, the DNA is TGTGCCAGCAGTTTAACCACGACAGGGTATTTCTACGAGCAGTACTTC.